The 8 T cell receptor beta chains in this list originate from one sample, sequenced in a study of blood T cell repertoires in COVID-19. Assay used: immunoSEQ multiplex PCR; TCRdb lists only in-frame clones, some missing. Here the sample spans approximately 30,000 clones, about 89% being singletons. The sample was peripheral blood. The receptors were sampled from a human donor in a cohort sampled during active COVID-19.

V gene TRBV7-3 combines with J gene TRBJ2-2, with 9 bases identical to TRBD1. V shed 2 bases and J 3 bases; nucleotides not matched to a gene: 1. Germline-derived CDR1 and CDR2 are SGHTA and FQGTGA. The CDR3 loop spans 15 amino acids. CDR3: CASSLDRGDTGELFF. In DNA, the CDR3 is TGTGCCAGCAGCTTAGACAGGGGGGACACCGGGGAGCTGTTTTTT.

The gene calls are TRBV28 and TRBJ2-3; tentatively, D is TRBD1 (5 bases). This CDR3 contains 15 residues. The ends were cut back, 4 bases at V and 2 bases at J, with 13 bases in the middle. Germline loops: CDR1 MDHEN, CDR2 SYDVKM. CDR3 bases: TGTGCCAGCAGTTCTGGGGCAGTGAACACAGATACGCAGTATTTT. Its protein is CASSSGAVNTDTQYF.

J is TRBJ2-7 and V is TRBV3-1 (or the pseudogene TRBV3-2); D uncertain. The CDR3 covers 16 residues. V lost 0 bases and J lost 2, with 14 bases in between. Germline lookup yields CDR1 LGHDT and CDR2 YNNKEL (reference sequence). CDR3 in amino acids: CASSQDGWWSPYEQYF. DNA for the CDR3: TGTGCCAGCAGCCAAGACGGGTGGTGGAGTCCCTACGAGCAGTACTTC.

The CDR3: CASSLSATGTTYEQYF. Here the CDR3 DNA reads TGTGCCAGCAGTTTATCGGCCACAGGTACGACCTACGAGCAGTACTTC. The rearrangement uses TRBV27 and TRBJ2-7; TRBD1 is a possible D gene (5 bases). Germline V gene sequence: CDR1 MNHEY, CDR2 SMNVEV (reference sequence). This CDR3 is built from 16 residues. The V gene lost 0 bases and the J gene lost 2 bases, with 14 bases spanning the gap.

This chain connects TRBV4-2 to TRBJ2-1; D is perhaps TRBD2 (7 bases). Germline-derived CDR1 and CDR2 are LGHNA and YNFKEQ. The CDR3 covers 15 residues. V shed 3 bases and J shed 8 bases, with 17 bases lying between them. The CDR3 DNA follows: TGTGCCAGCAGCCAGGCCGGCGGGGGCTCCTATGAGCAGTTCTTC. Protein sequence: CASSQAGGGSYEQFF.

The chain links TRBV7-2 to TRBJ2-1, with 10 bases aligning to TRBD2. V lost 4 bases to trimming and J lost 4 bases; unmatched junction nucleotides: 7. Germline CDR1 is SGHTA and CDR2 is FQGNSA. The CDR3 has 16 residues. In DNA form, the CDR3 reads TGTGCCAGCAGCTCGGGGCTAGCGGGGGTTTACAATGAGCAGTTCTTC. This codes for CASSSGLAGVYNEQFF.

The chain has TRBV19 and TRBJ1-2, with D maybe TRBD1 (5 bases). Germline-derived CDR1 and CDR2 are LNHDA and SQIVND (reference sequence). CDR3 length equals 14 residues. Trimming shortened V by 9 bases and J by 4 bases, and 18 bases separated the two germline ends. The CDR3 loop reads CASSDSPLSYGYTF. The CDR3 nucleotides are TGTGCCAGCTCCGACAGCCCCTTATCCTATGGCTACACCTTC.

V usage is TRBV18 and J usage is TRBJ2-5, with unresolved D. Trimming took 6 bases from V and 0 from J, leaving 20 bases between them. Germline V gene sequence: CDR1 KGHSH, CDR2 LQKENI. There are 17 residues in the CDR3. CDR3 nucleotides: TGTGCCAGCTCCCCCTTTACCGGAGTGGGTTACCAAGAGACCCAGTACTTC. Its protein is CASSPFTGVGYQETQYF.